This T cell receptor (beta chain) was sequenced for a study of spatial heterogeneity in lung cancer. This clonotype was counted at least ten times. As yet, its antigen is unknown. The sample's time point: sample taken at primary tumor resection. Whole RNA was taken from tumor, nontumor lung or frozen PBMC; it was then sequenced unsorted. The donors comprised approximately 72 untreated early-stage non-small cell lung cancer patients. The study, taken as a whole, reports: Ubiquitous expanded tumor TCRs surfaced in blood more at resection than they did at follow-up.

TCRdb independently ran MiXCR on the 5' RACE reads; one entry per CDR3 protein. The sample lists 77,000 or so distinct CDR3 sequences; more than 15% were seen once. The germline CDR1 and CDR2 sequences are SGHAT and FQNNGV. There are 16 residues in the CDR3. V dropped 0 bases and J dropped 6; count of bases not matched to a gene: 7. The specimen was PBMCs, collected at surgery. This chain connects TRBV11-2 to TRBJ2-3, with 9 bases fitting TRBD2. This receptor was identified in a male donor with early-stage non-small cell lung cancer. The CDR3 DNA sequence: TGTGCCAGCAGCTTAGATAGCGGGGGTGTCGGGGATACGCAGTATTTT. Translated, it gives CASSLDSGGVGDTQYF.